These T cell receptor beta chains were read from a single sample in a study of blood T cell repertoires in COVID-19. Generated by immunoSEQ multiplex PCR, the TCRdb table keeps only in-frame clones and is missing some. The repertoire includes 95,000 to 150,000 clones, 74% of them detected once, and around 5.5% sits in the top ten. The sequenced sample was peripheral blood. The receptors derive from a man in his sixties with acute or convalescent COVID-19. Each CDR3 is given with its conserved first and last residue. The D gene is left open where the match is weak. Clone size is shown for a subset of rows, as once, few, many or a class of expanded clone.

>TRBD1|TRBV6-4|few|TRBJ1-3
TGTGCCAGCAGTGGTCGGGACAGGTACGACGATAGCTCTGGAAACACCATATATTTT
CASSGRDRYDDSSGNTIYF
>NA|TRBV5-1|NA|TRBJ1-1
TGCGCCAGCAGCTCAACAGGGTTAAACACTGAAGCTTTCTTT
CASSSTGLNTEAFF
>TRBD2|TRBV3-1/TRBV3-2|once|TRBJ2-7
TGTGCCAGCAGCCGACTAGCGGATTACGAGCAGTACTTC
CASSRLADYEQYF
>NA|TRBV6-5|NA|TRBJ1-1
TGTGCCAGCAAAGGTCAGGGGAGCATCCCTGAAGCTTTCTTT
CASKGQGSIPEAFF
>TRBD2|TRBV3-1/TRBV3-2|NA|TRBJ2-1
TGTGCCAGCAGCCCGTCTAAGCGGGGGGGCTCCTACAATGAGCAGTTCTTC
CASSPSKRGGSYNEQFF
>NA|TRBV3-1/TRBV3-2|NA|TRBJ2-2
TGTGCCAGCAGCCAAGATCTGGAGAGGAAGCTGTTTTTT
CASSQDLERKLFF
>TRBD1|TRBV4-1|NA|TRBJ1-1
TGCGCCAGCAGCCAACGGGGACAGACGACAGCTTTCTTT
CASSQRGQTTAFF
>NA|TRBV6-5|NA|TRBJ2-7
TGTGCCAGCAGATCAGGATCTTTAGGCGAGCAGTACTTC
CASRSGSLGEQYF
>TRBD2|TRBV27|few|TRBJ2-7
TGTGCCAGCAGTTTGGGGAGCGGGAGTTTAAGGTCGGCGTACTTC
CASSLGSGSLRSAYF
>NA|TRBV30|NA|TRBJ2-4
TGTGCCTGGGATAAAAAGGGGGGGGAAAACATTCAGTACTTC
CAWDKKGGENIQYF
>TRBD2|TRBV3-1/TRBV3-2|NA|TRBJ2-7
TGTGCCAGCAGCCAAGATGCAGCGGGAGCCAGGGAGCAGTACTTC
CASSQDAAGAREQYF
>NA|TRBV6-5|NA|TRBJ1-1
TGTGCCAGCAGTTACATCGTGAACACTGAAGCTTTCTTT
CASSYIVNTEAFF
>NA|TRBV15|once|TRBJ1-5
TGTGCCACCAGCAGTATACGGGGTAGCAATCAGCCCCAGCATTTT
CATSSIRGSNQPQHF
>TRBD1|TRBV5-1|NA|TRBJ2-3
TGCGCCAGCAGCTTGGACAGGGGTGCAGATACGCAGTATTTT
CASSLDRGADTQYF
>NA|TRBV24-1|NA|TRBJ1-5
TGTGCCACCAGTGGAAAGGGGACTTATAGCAATCAGCCCCAGCATTTT
CATSGKGTYSNQPQHF
>TRBD1|TRBV5-1|NA|TRBJ2-2
TGCGCCAGCCGATCCGGGACAGGGGGTTTCGGGGAGCTGTTTTTT
CASRSGTGGFGELFF
>TRBD2|TRBV6-6|NA|TRBJ2-1
TGTGCCAGCAGCCCGAATAGCGGGGACAATGAGCAGTTCTTC
CASSPNSGDNEQFF
>TRBD1|TRBV30|NA|TRBJ1-4
TGTGCCTGGAGACCTAGGACAGGGGACGGAACTAATGAAAAACTGTTTTTT
CAWRPRTGDGTNEKLFF
>NA|TRBV3-1/TRBV3-2|NA|TRBJ1-2
TGTGCCAGCAGCCGCGGGGGCGGCTACACCTTC
CASSRGGGYTF
>TRBD2|TRBV3-1/TRBV3-2|NA|TRBJ2-7
TGTGCCAGCAGCCAACAACTAGCGGGCGATTACTACGAGCAGTACTTC
CASSQQLAGDYYEQYF
>NA|TRBV13|NA|TRBJ1-2
TGTGCCAGCAGCTTAGGTCAGGCTGGCTACACCTTC
CASSLGQAGYTF
>NA|TRBV18|NA|TRBJ1-2
TGTGCCAGCTCACTCCAGGAGGCCAGGGGCTACACCTTC
CASSLQEARGYTF
>NA|TRBV18|few|TRBJ2-7
TGTGCCAGCTCACCAACGACAGATAAAAATTCCTACGAGCAGTACTTC
CASSPTTDKNSYEQYF
>TRBD1|TRBV5-1|NA|TRBJ1-2
TGCGCCAGCAGCTTGGTCGAGGGGGCTTATAACTATGGCTACACCTTC
CASSLVEGAYNYGYTF
>NA|TRBV10-1|NA|TRBJ1-1
TGCGCCAGCAGTGACAGGGCGAACACTGAAGCTTTCTTT
CASSDRANTEAFF
>TRBD1|TRBV27|NA|TRBJ2-1
TGTGCCAGCAGTTTATGGGACAGATACAATGAGCAGTTCTTC
CASSLWDRYNEQFF
>NA|TRBV7-6|NA|TRBJ1-6
TGTGCCAGCAGCTTAGCACATGGTCCAGAATCACCCCTCCACTTT
CASSLAHGPESPLHF
>NA|TRBV5-3|once|TRBJ2-5
TGTGCCAGAAGCCCCCCCGTGGGAGTAGAGACCCAGTACTTC
CARSPPVGVETQYF
>NA|TRBV2|NA|TRBJ1-5
TGTGCCAGCACCCTGGCTGGCGGTTATAGCAATCAGCCCCAGCATTTT
CASTLAGGYSNQPQHF
>TRBD1|TRBV2|once|TRBJ1-1
TGTGCCAGTATGAGACAGGGAAACACTGAAGCTTTCTTT
CASMRQGNTEAFF
>TRBD2|TRBV7-3|NA|TRBJ2-5
TGTGCCAGCAGCTTATTGCGGGGGGAGACCCAGTACTTC
CASSLLRGETQYF
>TRBD2|TRBV7-9|NA|TRBJ2-1
TGTGCCAGCATCCAGGCGGGGGGCCAATACAATGAGCAGTTCTTC
CASIQAGGQYNEQFF